The clone carrying this TCR beta chain turned up a few times. This sample was taken from a study of T cells after yellow fever vaccination. TCRdb analysed the 5' RACE reads with MiXCR anew, one entry per CDR3 protein. The table lists 200,000 to 300,000 distinct CDR3 sequences, over 3% of them singletons. V dropped 3 bases and J dropped 1 base, with 12 bases sitting between them. The CDR3 has 15 amino acids. Germline CDR1 MDHEN, CDR2 SYDVKM. This sequence was found in a man aged 18 to 30 who received the YFV17D yellow fever vaccine. This specimen was PBMCs, taken 15 days after the yellow fever booster vaccination. The J gene is TRBJ1-1, the V gene TRBV28; D ambiguous. CDR3 loop: CASSFATLPNTEAFF. The CDR3, as DNA: TGTGCCAGCAGTTTTGCCACCCTCCCGAACACTGAAGCTTTCTTT.